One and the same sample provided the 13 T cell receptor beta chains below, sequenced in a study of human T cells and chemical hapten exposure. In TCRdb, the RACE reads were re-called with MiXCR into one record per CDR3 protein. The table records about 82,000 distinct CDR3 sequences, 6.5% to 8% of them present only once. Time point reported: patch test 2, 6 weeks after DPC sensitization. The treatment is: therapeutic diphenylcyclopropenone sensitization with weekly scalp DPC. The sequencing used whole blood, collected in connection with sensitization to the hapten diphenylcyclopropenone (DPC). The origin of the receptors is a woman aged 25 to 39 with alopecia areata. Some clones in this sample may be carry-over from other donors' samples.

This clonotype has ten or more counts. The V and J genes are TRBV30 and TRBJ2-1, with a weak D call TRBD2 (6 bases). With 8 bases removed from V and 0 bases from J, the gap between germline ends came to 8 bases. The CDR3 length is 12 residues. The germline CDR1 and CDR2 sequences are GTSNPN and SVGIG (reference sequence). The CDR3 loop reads CARGFSYNEQFF. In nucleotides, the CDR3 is TGTGCCCGGGGGTTCTCCTACAATGAGCAGTTCTTC. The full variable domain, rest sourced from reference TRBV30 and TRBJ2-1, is SQTIHQWPATLVQPVGSPLSLECTVEGTSNPNLYWYRQAAGRGLQLLFYSVGIGQISSEVPQNLSASRPQDRQFILSSKKLLLSDSGFYLCARGFSYNEQFFGPGTRLTVL.

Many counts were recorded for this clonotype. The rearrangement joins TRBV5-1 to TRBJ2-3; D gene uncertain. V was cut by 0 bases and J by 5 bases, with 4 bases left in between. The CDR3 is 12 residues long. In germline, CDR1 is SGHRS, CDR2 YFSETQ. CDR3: CASSLGEDTQYF. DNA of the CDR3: TGCGCCAGCAGCTTGGGGGAAGATACGCAGTATTTT. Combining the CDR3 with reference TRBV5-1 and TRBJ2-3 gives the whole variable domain KAGVTQTPRYLIKTRGQQVTLSCSPISGHRSVSWYQQTPGQGLQFLFEYFSETQRNKGNFPGRFSGRQFSNSRSEMNVSTLELGDSALYLCASSLGEDTQYFGPGTRLTVL.

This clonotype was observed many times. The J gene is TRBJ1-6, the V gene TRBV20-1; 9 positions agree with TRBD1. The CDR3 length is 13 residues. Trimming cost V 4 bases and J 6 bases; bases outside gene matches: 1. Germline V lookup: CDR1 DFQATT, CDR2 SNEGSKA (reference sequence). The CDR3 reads CSATTGGNSPLHF. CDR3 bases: TGCAGTGCTACGACAGGGGGTAATTCACCCCTCCACTTT.

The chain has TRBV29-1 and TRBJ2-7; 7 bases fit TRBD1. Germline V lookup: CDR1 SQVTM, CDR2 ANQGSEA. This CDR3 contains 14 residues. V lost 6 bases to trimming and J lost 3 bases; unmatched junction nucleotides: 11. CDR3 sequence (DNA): TGCAGCGTCCAGAGAATAGGGGGCAACTACGAGCAGTACTTC. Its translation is CSVQRIGGNYEQYF.

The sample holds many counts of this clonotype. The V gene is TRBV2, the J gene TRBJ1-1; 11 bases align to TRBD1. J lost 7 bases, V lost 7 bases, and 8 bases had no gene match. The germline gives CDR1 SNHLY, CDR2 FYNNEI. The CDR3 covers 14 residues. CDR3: CASIQDRGLGEAFF. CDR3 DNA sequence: TGTGCCAGCATCCAGGACAGGGGGCTTGGTGAAGCTTTCTTT. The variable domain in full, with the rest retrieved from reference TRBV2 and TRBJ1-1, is EPEVTQTPSHQVTQMGQEVILRCVPISNHLYFYWYRQILGQKVEFLVSFYNNEISEKSEIFDDQFSVERPDGSNFTLKIRSTKLEDSAMYFCASIQDRGLGEAFFGQGTRLTVV.

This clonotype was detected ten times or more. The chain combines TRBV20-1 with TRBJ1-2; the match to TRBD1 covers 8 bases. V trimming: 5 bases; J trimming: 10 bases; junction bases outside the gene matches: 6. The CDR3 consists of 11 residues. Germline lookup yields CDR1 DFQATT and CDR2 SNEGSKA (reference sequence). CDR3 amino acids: CSAGRQGPYTF. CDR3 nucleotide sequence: TGCAGTGCTGGACGACAGGGGCCCTACACCTTC.

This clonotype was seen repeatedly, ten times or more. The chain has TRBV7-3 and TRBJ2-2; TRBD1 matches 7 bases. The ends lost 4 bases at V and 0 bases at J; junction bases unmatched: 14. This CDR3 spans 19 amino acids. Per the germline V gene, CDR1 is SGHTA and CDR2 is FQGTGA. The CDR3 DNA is TGTGCCAGCAGCTCACGAACGGGGACAGCAAAAGCGAACACCGGGGAGCTGTTTTTT. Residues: CASSSRTGTAKANTGELFF.

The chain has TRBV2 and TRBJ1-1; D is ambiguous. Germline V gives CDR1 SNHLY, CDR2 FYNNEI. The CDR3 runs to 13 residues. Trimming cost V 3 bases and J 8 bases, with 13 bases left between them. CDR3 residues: CASSDYGETEAFF. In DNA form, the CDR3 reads TGTGCCAGCAGTGACTACGGCGAGACCGAAGCTTTCTTT.

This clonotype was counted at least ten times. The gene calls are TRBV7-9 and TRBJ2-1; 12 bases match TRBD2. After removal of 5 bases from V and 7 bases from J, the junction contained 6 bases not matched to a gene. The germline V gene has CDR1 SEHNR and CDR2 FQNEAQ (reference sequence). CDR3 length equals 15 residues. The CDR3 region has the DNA TGTGCCAGCAGCCCAGGACTAGCGGGGTTGAATGAGCAGTTCTTC. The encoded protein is CASSPGLAGLNEQFF.

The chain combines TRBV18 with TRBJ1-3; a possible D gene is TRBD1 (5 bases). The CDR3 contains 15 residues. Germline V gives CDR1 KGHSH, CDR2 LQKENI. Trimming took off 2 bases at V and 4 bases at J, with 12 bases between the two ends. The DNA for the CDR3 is TGTGCCAGCTCACCAAATTTCAACAGGGGAAACACCATATATTTT. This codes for CASSPNFNRGNTIYF.

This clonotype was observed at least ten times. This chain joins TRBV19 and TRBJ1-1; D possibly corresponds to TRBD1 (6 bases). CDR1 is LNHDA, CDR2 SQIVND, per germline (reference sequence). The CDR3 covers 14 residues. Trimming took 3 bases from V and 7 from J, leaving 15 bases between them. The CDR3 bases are TGTGCCAGTAGTATGGGTCGGGACATCGGTGAAGCTTTCTTT. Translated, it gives CASSMGRDIGEAFF.

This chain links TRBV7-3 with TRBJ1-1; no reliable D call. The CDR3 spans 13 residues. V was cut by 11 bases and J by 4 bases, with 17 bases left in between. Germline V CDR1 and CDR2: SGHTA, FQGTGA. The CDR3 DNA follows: TGTGCCTCAATGCCAAGGGTAGGCACTGAAGCTTTCTTT. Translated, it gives CASMPRVGTEAFF.

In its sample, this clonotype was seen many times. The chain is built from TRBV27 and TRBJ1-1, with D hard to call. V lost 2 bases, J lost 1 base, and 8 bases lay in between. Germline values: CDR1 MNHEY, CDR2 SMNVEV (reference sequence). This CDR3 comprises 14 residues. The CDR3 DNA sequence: TGTGCCAGCAGTTTACGTCCGGGGAACACTGAAGCTTTCTTT. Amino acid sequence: CASSLRPGNTEAFF.